The clone carrying this T cell receptor (beta chain) was recorded once. Its antigen remains unidentified. Preparation of TCR beta libraries was done by quantitative 5'-RACE with molecular barcodes. Via MiXCR, TCRdb re-called the 5' RACE reads, giving one row per CDR3 protein. The data hold about 240,000 distinct CDR3 sequences, with around 9.1% observed a single time. This entry comes from a study of CD8 T cells in ankylosing spondylitis. Overall study findings and caveats: Blood from ankylosing spondylitis patients appeared to carry a characteristic roughly eight-variant TCR beta motif. Disease-linked clones had a CD8+ phenotype and relatively low frequency in peripheral blood.

The trim removed 3 bases at V and 2 bases at J, leaving 0 bases unmatched. This CDR3 is 13 amino acids long. Germline CDR1 MNHNS, CDR2 SASEGT. The specimen sequenced was blood, either unsorted or a sorted T cell fraction (not recorded which). This receptor was taken from a male donor with ankylosing spondylitis or in good health (not recorded which). The chain has TRBV6-1 and TRBJ2-5, with 7 bases aligning to TRBD2. CDR3 sequence: CASSERGQETQYF. For the CDR3, the DNA is TGTGCCAGCAGTGAGCGGGGGCAAGAGACCCAGTACTTC.